This T cell receptor beta chain was sequenced for a study of a mutant IDH1 vaccine in newly diagnosed glioma. Overall study context: Prior therapy was radiotherapy, temozolomide, or both; most received both.

Trimming cost V 4 bases and J 4 bases, with 10 bases left between them. The CDR3 consists of 14 residues. CDR1 SEHNR and CDR2 FQNEAQ come from the germline V gene (reference sequence). Produced via immunoSEQ multiplex PCR; TCRdb's table is partial and in-frame only. The data show tens of thousands of clones, with approximately 78% seen just once and around 8% held by the top ten. About this clone itself: Antigen specificity is unknown.

The time point here: week 23, last vaccination. Every vaccination contained 300 ug of the mutant IDH1 20-mer peptide and was paired with topical imiquimod. The sequencing here drew on PBMCs, taken from a glioma patient whose treatment included an IDH1 peptide vaccine. This clonotype originated in a woman between 40 and 50 years old with glioma. Some clones in this sample may be carry-over from other donors' samples. The chain combines TRBV7-9 with TRBJ2-2; weak D call: TRBD1 (6 bases). The CDR3 loop is CASSSQGSTGELFF. CDR3 DNA sequence: TGTGCCAGCAGCTCGCAGGGGAGCACCGGGGAGCTGTTTTTT.